The source of this T cell receptor beta chain is a study of blood T cell repertoires in COVID-19. The wider study: Material from acute and convalescent COVID-19 was sourced from the United States, Italy and Spain.

The table lists this clone with a few counts. Authors' analysis steps: Reference gene primer amplification in the assay estimated nucleated cell counts. Assay: immunoSEQ multiplex PCR; the TCRdb copy retains only in-frame clones and omits some. D and trimming were read from the DNA, whereas the V and J calls and clone size are those reported in that table. Among over 200,000 clones listed, about four fifths were seen once. CDR1 is SGHRS, CDR2 YFSETQ, per germline. The CDR3 is made up of 15 amino acids. V shed 5 bases and J shed 7 bases, with 18 bases lying between them. Sequenced input: peripheral blood. This receptor was taken from a man aged 45-65 years with active or convalescent COVID-19. The chain uses TRBV5-1 and TRBJ2-2, with D possibly being TRBD1 (5 bases). CDR3 coding DNA: TGCGCCAGCAGACTGGGAACGGCAGGGTTCGGGGAGCTGTTTTTT. The encoded protein is CASRLGTAGFGELFF.